The 3 T cell receptor beta chains in this list originate from one sample, sequenced in a study of T cells in Graves' hyperthyroidism and ophthalmopathy. Amplified TCR beta CDR3 regions derived from RNA transcripts. First-round RT-PCR targeting the TCR CDR3 was performed with the HTBI primer set. TCRdb recomputed calls from the multiplex PCR reads with MiXCR, one row per CDR3 protein. The sample lists approximately 700,000 distinct CDR3 sequences, around 17% seen once, with approximately 8.4% in the top ten. Source material: blood. The receptors stem from a man between 18 and 29 years old with Graves' hyperthyroidism.

The V call is TRBV20-1, the J call TRBJ2-7; no clear D gene. The length of the CDR3 is 13 residues. Germline V gives CDR1 DFQATT, CDR2 SNEGSKA (reference sequence). V gave up 0 bases and J gave up 3 bases, with 9 bases separating them. As DNA, the CDR3 is TGCAGTGCTAGAGATTTTTCCAGCTACGAGCAGTACTTC. This encodes CSARDFSSYEQYF.

This clonotype was counted only a few times. The chain uses TRBV7-9 and TRBJ1-2; TRBD1 might be the D (5 bases). Germline loops: CDR1 SEHNR, CDR2 FQNEAQ (reference sequence). Deletions cut 5 bases from V and 3 bases from J, with 16 bases between. The CDR3 loop spans 15 amino acids. The DNA of the CDR3 is TGTGCCAGCAGCCCTGGGACCACCTCGGACTATGGCTACACCTTC. This encodes CASSPGTTSDYGYTF.

This clonotype appeared a few times. The chain recombines TRBV4-1 with TRBJ1-5; D is uncertain. Per the germline V gene, CDR1 is MGHRA and CDR2 is YSYEKL. V was cut by 0 bases and J by 6 bases, with 12 bases left in between. CDR3 length: 15 amino acids. DNA of the CDR3: TGCGCCAGCAGCCAAGAGGGTCTTCCCGGTCAGCCCCAGCATTTT. Residues: CASSQEGLPGQPQHF.